Sequencing of this T cell receptor (beta chain) was carried out in a study of T cell responses to AZD1222 COVID-19 vaccine. The ends were cut back, 0 bases at V and 7 bases at J, with 9 bases in the middle. CDR3 size: 13 residues. Profiling relied on immunoSEQ multiplex PCR, and the TCRdb table lists in-frame clones only, not all of them. The sample consists of about 150,000 clones, over 80% of them appearing once. Study outcomes and limitations: Vaccine-associated CD4 TCRs ranged over spike, dominating at 160-218 and 743-854.

On this clone: Its antigen is not known.

Whether given at about 4 or about 12 weeks, second doses were pooled. This rearrangement joins TRBV23-1 to TRBJ1-2; D gene uncertain. TRBV23-1 carries the ORF label, with uncertain function. This specimen was peripheral blood, taken 28 days after the second AZD1222 dose. The TCR originated in an adult who received the AZD1222 COVID-19 vaccine. The CDR3 protein is CASSQSSRPGYTF. As DNA, the CDR3 is TGCGCCAGCAGTCAATCGAGTCGTCCTGGCTACACCTTC.